A single sample gave rise to the 21 T cell receptor beta chains below, sequenced in a study of blood T cell repertoires in COVID-19. The table came from immunoSEQ multiplex PCR; TCRdb's copy has only in-frame clones and leaves some out. The sample has 330,000 or so clones; over 80% are singletons. Material for sequencing was peripheral blood. These receptors all stem from a man aged 30 to 39 with COVID-19, enrolled during active disease.

The chain combines TRBV19 with TRBJ1-6; no clear D gene. Germline loops: CDR1 LNHDA, CDR2 SQIVND (reference sequence). This CDR3 is built from 17 residues. V was clipped by 6 bases and J by 1 base, with 16 bases between them. The CDR3 DNA sequence: TGTGCCAGTAGAGGAGAAAGCCCAGTTTCCTATAATTCACCCCTCCACTTT. Translating gives CASRGESPVSYNSPLHF.

This clone was detected only a few times. V gene TRBV28 combines with J gene TRBJ2-7; 12 bases are a match to TRBD1. Losses at the gene ends were 5 bases for V and 3 bases for J; bases not matched to a gene: 8. Germline V CDR1 and CDR2: MDHEN, SYDVKM. The CDR3 totals 16 residues. In DNA, the CDR3 is TGTGCCAGCAGTGTCCCGGGACAGGGGGCAGGCTACGAGCAGTACTTC. This codes for CASSVPGQGAGYEQYF. Full variable domain (missing parts from reference TRBV28 and TRBJ2-7): DVKVTQSSRYLVKRTGEKVFLECVQDMDHENMFWYRQDPGLGLRLIYFSYDVKMKEKGDIPEGYSVSREKKERFSLILESASTNQTSMYLCASSVPGQGAGYEQYFGPGTRLTVT.

The gene calls are TRBV7-9 and TRBJ2-3; TRBD2 matches 10 bases. Germline CDR1 is SEHNR and CDR2 is FQNEAQ (reference sequence). The V gene end was trimmed by 0 bases and the J gene end by 0 bases; junction bases not matched to a gene: 0. This CDR3 contains 16 residues. CDR3 region: CASSLAAGGSTDTQYF. The CDR3 nucleotides are TGTGCCAGCAGCTTAGCAGCGGGAGGGAGCACAGATACGCAGTATTTT.

The rearrangement joins TRBV27 to TRBJ2-7; D is uncertain. The germline gives CDR1 MNHEY, CDR2 SMNVEV (reference sequence). The CDR3 covers 14 residues. Trimming removed 5 bases at V and 6 bases at J, with 17 bases between. The CDR3 DNA follows: TGTGCCAGCAGTCCTAGTGATAGTGCCGGCGAGCAGTACTTC. It specifies CASSPSDSAGEQYF.

A remark on this clone: The junction differs from germline at one of its ends, possibly a read error. This chain connects TRBV11-2 to TRBJ2-5; possible D gene TRBD2, 5 bases. The CDR3 extends over 14 amino acids. Germline CDR1 and CDR2: SGHAT and FQNNGV. This CDR3 reads CASSSGLLQKTQYF. As DNA, the CDR3 is TGTGCCAGCAGCTCCGGACTGCTCCAAAAGACCCAGTACTTC.

The rearrangement links TRBV11-1 to TRBJ1-1, with D unclear. V gave up 2 bases and J gave up 3 bases, with 7 bases separating them. Per the germline V gene, CDR1 is SGHAT and CDR2 is FQDESV (reference sequence). The CDR3 loop spans 13 amino acids. The CDR3 nucleotides are TGTGCCAGCAGCTTAACCGGGTACACTGAAGCTTTCTTT. This translates into CASSLTGYTEAFF.

The V gene is TRBV15, the J gene TRBJ1-2; the D gene is possibly TRBD1 (5 bases). V lost 11 bases and J lost 2, with 15 bases in between. The CDR3 extends over 13 amino acids. Germline assignment: CDR1 LNHNV and CDR2 YYDKDF (reference sequence). CDR3 DNA sequence: TGTGCCGTTCCGGGACTGGGAAACTATGGCTACACCTTC. Encoded protein: CAVPGLGNYGYTF.

The chain joins TRBV5-1 to TRBJ2-2; D call uncertain. CDR1 SGHRS and CDR2 YFSETQ come from the germline V gene. This CDR3 is built from 15 residues. V shed 0 bases and J shed 2 bases, with 8 bases lying between them. The chain's CDR3 is CASSLESRNTGELFF. CDR3 sequence (DNA): TGCGCCAGCAGCTTGGAGTCTAGAAACACCGGGGAGCTGTTTTTT.

The J gene is TRBJ1-1, the V gene TRBV9; TRBD1 aligns across 7 bases. Per germline, CDR1 SGDLS and CDR2 YYNGEE. The CDR3 contains 15 residues. After removal of 4 bases from V and 1 base from J, the junction contained 7 bases not matched to a gene. CDR3 sequence (DNA): TGTGCCAGCAGCCTGGCGACAGGGACGAACACTGAAGCTTTCTTT. Protein product: CASSLATGTNTEAFF.

V usage is TRBV5-8 and J usage is TRBJ1-2; D perhaps matches TRBD1 (5 bases). Per the germline V gene, CDR1 is SGHTS and CDR2 is YDEGEE. The CDR3 is 13 residues long. V lost 2 bases and J lost 3, with 8 bases in between. The CDR3 DNA reads TGTGCCAGCAGCTTCGGGGGAGACTATGGCTACACCTTC. This codes for CASSFGGDYGYTF. Supplemented by reference TRBV5-8 and TRBJ1-2, the full variable domain reads EAGVTQSPTHLIKTRGQQATLRCSPISGHTSVYWYQQALGLGLQFLLWYDEGEERNRGNFPPRFSGRQFPNYSSELNVNALELEDSALYLCASSFGGDYGYTFGSGTRLTVV.

This clone is a singleton in its sample. V gene TRBV5-5 combines with J gene TRBJ2-7; tentative D call: TRBD1 (5 bases). The CDR3 is made up of 16 amino acids. Germline lookup yields CDR1 SGHKS and CDR2 YYEKEE (reference sequence). V lost 0 bases, J lost 7 bases, and 20 bases lay in between. The CDR3 spells CASSLVVTQGLREQYF. The CDR3 nucleotides are TGTGCCAGCAGCTTGGTGGTGACTCAGGGTCTTCGGGAGCAGTACTTC.

The chain employs TRBV5-1 and TRBJ1-1, with TRBD1 matching 7 bases. CDR1 is SGHRS, CDR2 YFSETQ, per germline. J was trimmed by 1 base and V by 4 bases; bases with no gene match: 7. The CDR3 runs 15 residues. The CDR3 DNA reads TGCGCCAGCAGCGGAGGGGGACAGCCGAACACTGAAGCTTTCTTT. The encoded protein is CASSGGGQPNTEAFF.

The chain uses TRBV4-1 and TRBJ2-7, with a tentative D call TRBD1 (6 bases). Germline assignment: CDR1 MGHRA and CDR2 YSYEKL. The CDR3 has 18 amino acids. The V end lost 0 bases, the J end lost 1 base, and 19 bases lay between the germline ends. CDR3 protein: CASSQDPRRPGDSYEQYF. The CDR3 DNA follows: TGCGCCAGCAGCCAAGACCCCAGACGGCCAGGGGATTCCTACGAGCAGTACTTC.

V and J are TRBV6-2 or TRBV6-3 and TRBJ2-7; 9 positions agree with TRBD1. Germline CDR1 reads MNHEY; CDR2 reads SVGEGT. V trimming: 3 bases; J trimming: 4 bases; junction bases outside the gene matches: 10. The CDR3 extends over 16 amino acids. The CDR3 reads CASSYSGTGNLYEQYF. The CDR3 DNA follows: TGTGCCAGCAGTTATTCCGGGACAGGGAACTTATACGAGCAGTACTTC.

V usage is TRBV6-5 and J usage is TRBJ2-2, with D perhaps TRBD1 (6 bases). V was clipped by 0 bases and J by 7 bases, with 9 bases between them. The CDR3 length is 14 residues. The germline gives CDR1 MNHEY, CDR2 SVGAGI. The CDR3 DNA reads TGTGCCAGCAGTTACTCTGTAGGGGGCGGGGAGCTGTTTTTT. Translated, it gives CASSYSVGGGELFF.

Written as DNA, the CDR3 is TGTGCCAGCTCACCAGAGAAGGGGACAGGGGGGAATGAGCAGTTCTTC. It yields the protein CASSPEKGTGGNEQFF. This sequence joins TRBV18 and TRBJ2-1; 11 nucleotides align to TRBD1. V dropped 2 bases and J dropped 7; count of bases not matched to a gene: 7. The length of the CDR3 is 16 residues. Looked up from germline, CDR1 is KGHSH and CDR2 is LQKENI.

The chain recombines TRBV11-3 with TRBJ2-2; 14 bases match TRBD2. Germline V gene data show CDR1 as SGHNT and CDR2 as YENEEA. This CDR3 region has 18 residues. V lost 1 base and J lost 7; bases outside the gene matches: 8. The CDR3 protein is CASSLGGTSGRSVGELFF. The CDR3 DNA is TGTGCCAGCAGCTTAGGAGGGACTAGCGGGAGATCCGTCGGGGAGCTGTTTTTT.

The CDR3 spells CASSYLAENTEAFF. The CDR3 nucleotides read TGTGCCAGCAGTTATTTGGCAGAGAACACTGAAGCTTTCTTT. The rearrangement uses TRBV6-2 or TRBV6-3 and TRBJ1-1; unclear D gene. Trimming cost V 3 bases and J 1 base, with 9 bases left between them. Germline V gene sequence: CDR1 MNHEY, CDR2 SVGEGT. There are 14 residues in the CDR3.

This chain connects TRBV7-3 to TRBJ2-7; D is possibly TRBD2 (6 bases). The CDR3 is made up of 13 amino acids. Germline V CDR1 and CDR2: SGHTA, FQGTGA. V gave up 5 bases and J gave up 1 base, with 9 bases separating them. CDR3 sequence (DNA): TGTGCCAGCAGCATGGGGACTTCCTACGAGCAGTACTTC. This gives the protein CASSMGTSYEQYF.

The chain links TRBV4-3 to TRBJ2-2, with D unclear. Germline V lookup: CDR1 LGHNA, CDR2 YSLEER. CDR3 size: 11 residues. Trimming removed 6 bases at V and 9 bases at J, with 8 bases between. CDR3 protein: CASSLSRELFF. The DNA of the CDR3 is TGCGCCAGCAGTTTGTCTAGGGAGCTGTTTTTT.

This clone has only a few counts. The CDR3 DNA reads TGCGCCAGCAGTGCGAGGACACTAGCTTCACAACTAAGTCGTCGTCGGAAAACCTACGAGCAGTACTTC. It codes for CASSARTLASQLSRRRKTYEQYF. The chain uses TRBV10-1 and TRBJ2-7, with D perhaps matching TRBD2 (6 bases). The length of the CDR3 is 23 residues. V was cut by 4 bases and J by 2 bases, with 39 bases left in between. Germline values: CDR1 WNHNN, CDR2 SYGVQD (reference sequence).